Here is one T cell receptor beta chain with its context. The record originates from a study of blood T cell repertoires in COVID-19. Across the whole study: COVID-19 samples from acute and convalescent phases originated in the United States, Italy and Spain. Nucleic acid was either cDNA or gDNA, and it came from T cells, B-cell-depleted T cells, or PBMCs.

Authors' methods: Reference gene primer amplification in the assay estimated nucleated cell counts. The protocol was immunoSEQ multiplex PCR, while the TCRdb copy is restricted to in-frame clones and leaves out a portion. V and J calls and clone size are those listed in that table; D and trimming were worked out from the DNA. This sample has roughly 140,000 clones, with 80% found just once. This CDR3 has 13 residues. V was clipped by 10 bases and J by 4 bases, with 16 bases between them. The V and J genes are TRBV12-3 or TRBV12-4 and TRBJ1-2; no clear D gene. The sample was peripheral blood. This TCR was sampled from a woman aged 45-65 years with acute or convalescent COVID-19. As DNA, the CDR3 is TGTGCCATCGGGAGCGGTGGGTCCTATGGCTACACCTTC. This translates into CAIGSGGSYGYTF.